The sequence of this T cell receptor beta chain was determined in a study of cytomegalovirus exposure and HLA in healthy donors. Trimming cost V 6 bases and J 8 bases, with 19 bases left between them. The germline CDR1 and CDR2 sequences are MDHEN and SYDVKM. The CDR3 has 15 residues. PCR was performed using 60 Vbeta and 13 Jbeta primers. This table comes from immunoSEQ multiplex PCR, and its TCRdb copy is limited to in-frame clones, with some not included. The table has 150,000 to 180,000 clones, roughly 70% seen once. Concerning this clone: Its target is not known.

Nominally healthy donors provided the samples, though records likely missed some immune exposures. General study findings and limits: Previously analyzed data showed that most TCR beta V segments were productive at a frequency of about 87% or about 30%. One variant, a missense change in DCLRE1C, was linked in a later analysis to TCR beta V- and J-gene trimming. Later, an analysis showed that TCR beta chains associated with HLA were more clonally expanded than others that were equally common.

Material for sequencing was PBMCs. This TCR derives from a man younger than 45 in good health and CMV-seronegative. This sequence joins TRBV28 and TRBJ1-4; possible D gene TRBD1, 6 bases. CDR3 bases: TGTGCCAGCAGCGGTATCGGGACATCTAGGGAAAAACTGTTTTTT. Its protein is CASSGIGTSREKLFF. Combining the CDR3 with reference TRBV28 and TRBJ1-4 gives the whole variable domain DVKVTQSSRYLVKRTGEKVFLECVQDMDHENMFWYRQDPGLGLRLIYFSYDVKMKEKGDIPEGYSVSREKKERFSLILESASTNQTSMYLCASSGIGTSREKLFFGSGTQLSVL.